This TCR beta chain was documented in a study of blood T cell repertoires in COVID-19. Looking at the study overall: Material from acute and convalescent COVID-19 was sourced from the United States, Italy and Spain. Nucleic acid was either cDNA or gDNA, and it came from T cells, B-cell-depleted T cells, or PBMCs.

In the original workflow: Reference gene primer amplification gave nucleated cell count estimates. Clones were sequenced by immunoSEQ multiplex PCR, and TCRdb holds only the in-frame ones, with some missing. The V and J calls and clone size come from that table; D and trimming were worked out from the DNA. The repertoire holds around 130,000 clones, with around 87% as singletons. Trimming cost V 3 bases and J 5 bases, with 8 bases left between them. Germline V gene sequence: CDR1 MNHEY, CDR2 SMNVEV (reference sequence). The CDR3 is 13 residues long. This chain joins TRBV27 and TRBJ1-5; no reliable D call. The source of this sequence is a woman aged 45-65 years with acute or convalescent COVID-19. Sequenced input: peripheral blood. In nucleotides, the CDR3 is TGTGCCAGCAGTTTGAAACCAGATCAGCCCCAGCATTTT. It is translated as CASSLKPDQPQHF.